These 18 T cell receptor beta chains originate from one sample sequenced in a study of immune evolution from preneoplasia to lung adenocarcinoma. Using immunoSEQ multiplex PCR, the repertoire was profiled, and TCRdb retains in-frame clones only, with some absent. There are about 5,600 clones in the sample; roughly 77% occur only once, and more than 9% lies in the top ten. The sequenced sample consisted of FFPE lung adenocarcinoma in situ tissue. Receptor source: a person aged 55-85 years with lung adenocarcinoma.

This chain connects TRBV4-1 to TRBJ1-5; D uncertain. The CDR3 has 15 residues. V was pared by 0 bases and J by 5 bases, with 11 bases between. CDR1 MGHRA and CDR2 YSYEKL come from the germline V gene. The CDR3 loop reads CASSQDRSWDQPQHF. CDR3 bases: TGCGCCAGCAGCCAAGATCGGAGTTGGGATCAGCCCCAGCATTTT.

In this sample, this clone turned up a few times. The chain's CDR3 is CASSLGRYGGDTQYF. CDR3 bases: TGTGCCAGCAGCTTAGGGAGGTATGGGGGAGATACGCAGTATTTT. This sequence joins TRBV11-1 and TRBJ2-3, with D perhaps given as TRBD1 or TRBD2 (5 bases each). V was pared by 1 base and J by 5 bases, with 13 bases between. Germline values: CDR1 SGHAT, CDR2 FQDESV (reference sequence). The CDR3 consists of 15 residues. Full variable domain (missing parts from reference TRBV11-1 and TRBJ2-3): EAEVAQSPRYKITEKSQAVAFWCDPISGHATLYWYRQILGQGPELLVQFQDESVVDDSQLPKDRFSAERLKGVDSTLKIQPAELGDSAMYLCASSLGRYGGDTQYFGPGTRLTVL.

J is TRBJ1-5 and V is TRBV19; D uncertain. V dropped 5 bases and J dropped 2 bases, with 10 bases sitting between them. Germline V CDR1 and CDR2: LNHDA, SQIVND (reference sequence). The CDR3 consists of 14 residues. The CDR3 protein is CASSLAGGNQPQHF. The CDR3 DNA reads TGTGCCAGTAGTTTGGCAGGAGGCAATCAGCCCCAGCATTTT.

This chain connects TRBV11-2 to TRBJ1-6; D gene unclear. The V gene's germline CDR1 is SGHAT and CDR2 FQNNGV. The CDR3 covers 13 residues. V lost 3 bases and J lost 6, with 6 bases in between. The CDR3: CASSFQVNSPLHF. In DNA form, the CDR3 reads TGTGCCAGCAGCTTTCAAGTTAATTCACCCCTCCACTTT.

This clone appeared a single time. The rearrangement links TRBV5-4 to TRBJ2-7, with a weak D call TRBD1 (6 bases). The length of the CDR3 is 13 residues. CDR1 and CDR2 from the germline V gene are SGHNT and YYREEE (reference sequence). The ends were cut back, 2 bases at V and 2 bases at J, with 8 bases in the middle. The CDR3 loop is CASSFPGAYEQYF. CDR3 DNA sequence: TGTGCCAGCAGCTTCCCAGGGGCCTACGAGCAGTACTTC.

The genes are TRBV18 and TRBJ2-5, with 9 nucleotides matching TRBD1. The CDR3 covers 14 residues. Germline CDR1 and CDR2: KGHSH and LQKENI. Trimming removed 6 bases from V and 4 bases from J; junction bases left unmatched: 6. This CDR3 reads CASSQTGGRETQYF. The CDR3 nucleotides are TGTGCCAGCTCTCAAACAGGGGGCAGAGAGACCCAGTACTTC.

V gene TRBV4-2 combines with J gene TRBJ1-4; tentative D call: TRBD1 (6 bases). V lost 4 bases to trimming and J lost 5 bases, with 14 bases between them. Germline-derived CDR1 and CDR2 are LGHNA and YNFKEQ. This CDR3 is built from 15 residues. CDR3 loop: CASSPWGGSNEKLFF. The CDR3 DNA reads TGTGCCAGCAGCCCGTGGGGGGGCTCAAATGAAAAACTGTTTTTT.

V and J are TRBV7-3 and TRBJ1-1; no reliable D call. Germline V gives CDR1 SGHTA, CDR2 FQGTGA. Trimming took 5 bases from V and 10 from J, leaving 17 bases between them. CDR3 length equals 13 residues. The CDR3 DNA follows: TGTGCCAGCAGCGCTACGAGGAGCTCCGCAGCTTTCTTT. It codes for CASSATRSSAAFF.

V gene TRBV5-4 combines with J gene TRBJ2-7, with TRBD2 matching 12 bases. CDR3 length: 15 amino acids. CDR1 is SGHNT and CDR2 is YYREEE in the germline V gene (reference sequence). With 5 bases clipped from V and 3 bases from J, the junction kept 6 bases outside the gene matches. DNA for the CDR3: TGTGCCAGCAGAACAGGACTAGCGGGGAGCTACGAGCAGTACTTC. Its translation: CASRTGLAGSYEQYF.

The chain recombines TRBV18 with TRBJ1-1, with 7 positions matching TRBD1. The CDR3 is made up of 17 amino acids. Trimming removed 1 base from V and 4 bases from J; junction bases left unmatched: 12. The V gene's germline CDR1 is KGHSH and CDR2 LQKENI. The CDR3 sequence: CASSPRRPGAGGTEAFF. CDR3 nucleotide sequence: TGTGCCAGCTCACCACGACGACCCGGGGCAGGGGGCACTGAAGCTTTCTTT.

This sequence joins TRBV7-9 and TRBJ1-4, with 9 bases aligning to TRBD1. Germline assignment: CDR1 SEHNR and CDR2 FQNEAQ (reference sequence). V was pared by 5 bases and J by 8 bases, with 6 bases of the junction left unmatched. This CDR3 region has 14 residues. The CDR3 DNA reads TGTGCCAGCAGCCTGGACAGGGGACGGGAAAAACTGTTTTTT. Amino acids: CASSLDRGREKLFF.

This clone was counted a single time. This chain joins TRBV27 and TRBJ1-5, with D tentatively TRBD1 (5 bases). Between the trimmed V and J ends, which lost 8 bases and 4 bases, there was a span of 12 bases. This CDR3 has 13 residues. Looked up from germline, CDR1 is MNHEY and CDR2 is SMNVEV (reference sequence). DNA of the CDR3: TGTGCCAGCGGGCTCCAGGGAAATCAGCCCCAGCATTTT. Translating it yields CASGLQGNQPQHF.

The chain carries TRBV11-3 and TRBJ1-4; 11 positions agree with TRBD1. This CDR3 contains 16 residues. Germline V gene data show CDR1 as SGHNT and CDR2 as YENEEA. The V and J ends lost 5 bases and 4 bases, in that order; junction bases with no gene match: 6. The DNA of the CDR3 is TGTGCCAGCAGCCCCCGGACAGGGGGCGGTAATGAAAAACTGTTTTTT. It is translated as CASSPRTGGGNEKLFF.

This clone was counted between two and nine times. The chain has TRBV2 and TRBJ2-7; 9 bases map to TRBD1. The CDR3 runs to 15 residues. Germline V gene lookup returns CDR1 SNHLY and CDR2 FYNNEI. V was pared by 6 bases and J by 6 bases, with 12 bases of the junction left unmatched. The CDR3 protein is CASSPRGTGMGEQYF. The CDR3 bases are TGTGCCAGCAGCCCGCGAGGGACAGGGATGGGCGAGCAGTACTTC.

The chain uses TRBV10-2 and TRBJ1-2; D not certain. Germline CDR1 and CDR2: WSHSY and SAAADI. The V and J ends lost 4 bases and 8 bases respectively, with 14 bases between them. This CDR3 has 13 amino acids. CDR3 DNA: TGCGCCAGCAGTGTTGCCATTTCTTCCGGCTACACCTTC. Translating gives CASSVAISSGYTF.

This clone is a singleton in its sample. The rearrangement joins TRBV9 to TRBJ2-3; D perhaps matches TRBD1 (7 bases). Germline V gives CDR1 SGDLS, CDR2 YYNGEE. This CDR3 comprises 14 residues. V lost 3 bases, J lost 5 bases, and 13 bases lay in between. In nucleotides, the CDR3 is TGTGCCAGCAGCGGACTCCAGGGGGGAGATACGCAGTATTTT. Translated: CASSGLQGGDTQYF.

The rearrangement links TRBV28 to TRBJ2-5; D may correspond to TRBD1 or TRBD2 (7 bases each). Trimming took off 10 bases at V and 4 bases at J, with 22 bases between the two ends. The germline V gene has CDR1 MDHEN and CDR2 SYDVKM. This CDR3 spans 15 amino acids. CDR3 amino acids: CATQGGNELRETQYF. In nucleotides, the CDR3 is TGTGCCACCCAGGGGGGGAACGAGCTAAGAGAGACCCAGTACTTC.

CDR3 sequence: CASSTGQAYTNYGYTF. The DNA of the CDR3 is TGTGCCAGCAGTACGGGACAGGCCTATACTAACTATGGCTACACCTTC. This chain uses TRBV28 with TRBJ1-2; 8 nucleotides agree with TRBD1. The V gene's germline CDR1 is MDHEN and CDR2 SYDVKM. V shed 5 bases and J 0 bases; nucleotides not matched to a gene: 8. This CDR3 is 16 amino acids long.